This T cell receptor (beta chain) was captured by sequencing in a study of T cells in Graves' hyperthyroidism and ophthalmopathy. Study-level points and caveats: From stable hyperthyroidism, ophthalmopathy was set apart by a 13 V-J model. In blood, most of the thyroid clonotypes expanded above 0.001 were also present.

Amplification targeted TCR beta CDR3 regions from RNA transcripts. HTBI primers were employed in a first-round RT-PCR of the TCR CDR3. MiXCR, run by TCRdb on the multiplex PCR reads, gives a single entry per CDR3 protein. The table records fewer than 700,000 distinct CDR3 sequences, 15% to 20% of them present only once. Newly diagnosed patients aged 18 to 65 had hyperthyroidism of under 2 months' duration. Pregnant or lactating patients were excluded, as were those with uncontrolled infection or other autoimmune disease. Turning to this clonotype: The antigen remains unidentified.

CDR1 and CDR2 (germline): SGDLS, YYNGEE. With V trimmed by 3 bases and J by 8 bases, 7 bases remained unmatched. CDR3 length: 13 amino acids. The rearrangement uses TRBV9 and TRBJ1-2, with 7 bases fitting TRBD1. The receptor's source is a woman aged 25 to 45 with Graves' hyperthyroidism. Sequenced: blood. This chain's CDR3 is CASSGGTGAGYTF. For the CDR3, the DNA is TGTGCCAGCAGCGGAGGAACAGGGGCGGGCTACACCTTC.